Each of the 31 T cell receptor beta chains below was sequenced from the same sample in a study of molecular identifiers for immune sequencing clone quantification. From the PCR reads, TCRdb called clonotypes with MiXCR, one entry per CDR3 protein. The sample has about 67,000 distinct CDR3 sequences, 15% to 20% seen once; the top ten hold over 1.2%. Sample: naive CD8+ T cells from blood, with Jurkat cell RNA spiked in. Subset meaning: FACS-sorted CD8+CD4-CCR7+CD45RA+ naive T cells. These TCRs come from a human donor in good health. Some libraries in this study had Jurkat cell RNA spiked in.

The sample holds many counts of this clonotype. J is TRBJ2-6 and V is TRBV9, with D unclear. The ends were cut back, 0 bases at V and 0 bases at J, with 7 bases in the middle. CDR1 is SGDLS and CDR2 is YYNGEE in the germline V gene. The CDR3 sequence is 16 residues long. The chain's CDR3 is CASSVVPFSGANVLTF. The CDR3 nucleotides are TGTGCCAGCAGCGTAGTCCCGTTCTCTGGGGCCAACGTCCTGACTTTC. The whole variable domain, remainder taken from reference TRBV9 and TRBJ2-6, is DSGVTQTPKHLITATGQRVTLRCSPRSGDLSVYWYQQSLDQGLQFLIQYYNGEERAKGNILERFSAQQFPDLHSELNLSSLELGDSALYFCASSVVPFSGANVLTFGAGSRLTVL.

This clonotype appeared many times. This chain uses TRBV29-1 with TRBJ2-1, with a weak D call TRBD1 (6 bases). The length of the CDR3 is 13 residues. The germline V and J ends were trimmed by 1 base and 6 bases, with 10 bases remaining between them. The germline gives CDR1 SQVTM, CDR2 ANQGSEA. CDR3 nucleotide sequence: TGCAGCGTTGAAGCCCTCAGGGGCAATGAGCAGTTCTTC. Protein product: CSVEALRGNEQFF.

The table lists this clonotype with a count of one. A single base separates this from a much larger clone, so it may be a read error. The chain combines TRBV6-5 with TRBJ1-1, with 8 bases matching TRBD1. This CDR3 has 13 residues. CDR1 MNHEY and CDR2 SVGAGI come from the germline V gene. CDR3 region: CANSFDRGSEAFF. CDR3 in DNA: TGTGCCAACAGTTTCGACAGGGGATCTGAAGCTTTCTTT.

This clonotype has ten or more counts. The gene calls are TRBV4-3 and TRBJ1-1, with D unresolved. This CDR3 comprises 15 residues. The germline gives CDR1 LGHNA, CDR2 YSLEER. Trimming took 1 base from V and 7 from J, leaving 16 bases between them. The CDR3: CASSQVAGDGIEAFF. The CDR3 coding sequence is TGCGCCAGCAGCCAAGTTGCCGGTGACGGGATTGAAGCTTTCTTT.

There are many counts of this clonotype. This rearrangement joins TRBV7-2 to TRBJ1-4; weak D call: TRBD1 (6 bases). The germline V gene has CDR1 SGHTA and CDR2 FQGNSA. V lost 2 bases and J lost 3, with 16 bases in between. This CDR3 has 17 amino acids. The CDR3 here is CASSLTDRLRANEKLFF. The DNA of the CDR3 is TGTGCCAGCAGCTTAACCGACAGGCTAAGGGCTAATGAAAAACTGTTTTTT.

Of note for this clonotype: One end of the junction varies from germline; a read error may be responsible. The gene calls are TRBV7-9 and TRBJ2-7; 7 bases are a match to TRBD1. CDR1 is SEHNR and CDR2 is FQNEAQ in the germline V gene (reference sequence). The CDR3 extends over 16 amino acids. This CDR3 is CAGSLGRWDSSYEQYF. The CDR3 DNA sequence: TGTGCCGGCAGCTTGGGTAGGTGGGACAGCTCCTACGAGCAGTACTTC.

This clonotype was detected many times. The rearrangement joins TRBV4-1 to TRBJ1-5; 10 bases are a match to TRBD1. The CDR3 is 15 amino acids. Germline V gene lookup returns CDR1 MGHRA and CDR2 YSYEKL. The V segment lost 0 bases and the J segment 6 bases; nucleotides outside the gene matches: 2. This CDR3 reads CASSQEGQGIQPQHF. The DNA for the CDR3 is TGCGCCAGCAGCCAAGAGGGACAGGGGATTCAGCCCCAGCATTTT.

This clonotype was recorded many times. V usage is TRBV6-6 and J usage is TRBJ2-7, with 10 nucleotides matching TRBD2. Trimming removed 0 bases from V and 6 bases from J; junction bases left unmatched: 5. Germline CDR1 is MNHNY and CDR2 is SVGAGI (reference sequence). This CDR3 contains 15 residues. CDR3 sequence reads: CASSYSLAGVSEQYF. DNA for the CDR3: TGTGCCAGCAGTTACTCTCTAGCGGGAGTCTCCGAGCAGTACTTC.

This clonotype occurred many times. The V and J genes are TRBV7-8 and TRBJ1-5; no definite D call. The V gene lost 4 bases and the J gene lost 0 bases, with 10 bases spanning the gap. This CDR3 is 15 amino acids long. The V gene's germline CDR1 is SGHVS and CDR2 FQNEAQ. CDR3 residues: CASSSPVHSNQPQHF. The DNA for the CDR3 is TGTGCCAGCAGCTCGCCAGTTCATAGCAATCAGCCCCAGCATTTT.

This clonotype was recorded at least ten times. The gene calls are TRBV4-1 and TRBJ1-2, with D perhaps TRBD1 (5 bases). The CDR3 totals 14 residues. CDR1 is MGHRA and CDR2 is YSYEKL in the germline V gene. V lost 4 bases to trimming and J lost 1 base, with 10 bases between them. The CDR3 loop is CASSPDRVNYGYTF. The CDR3 bases are TGCGCCAGCAGCCCTGACAGAGTTAACTATGGCTACACCTTC.

This clonotype has a count of ten or more. The DNA for the CDR3 is TGTGCCAGCAGCCCCACCTCTTTGGCGGGAGGCCAAACAGACACAGATACGCAGTATTTT. Its protein product is CASSPTSLAGGQTDTDTQYF. The chain has TRBV7-9 and TRBJ2-3; 8 bases map to TRBD2. The J segment lost 2 bases and the V segment lost 5 bases, leaving 21 bases of the junction unmatched. The CDR3 spans 20 residues. Germline V gene data show CDR1 as SEHNR and CDR2 as FQNEAQ (reference sequence).

This clonotype was detected ten times or more. The genes are TRBV24-1 and TRBJ2-1; D not certain. CDR3 length: 14 residues. Germline V gene data show CDR1 as KGHDR and CDR2 as SFDVKD. V lost 3 bases, J lost 8 bases, and 13 bases lay in between. The CDR3 DNA sequence: TGTGCCACCAGTGATGTACAGAACCTGTATGAGCAGTTCTTC. It yields the protein CATSDVQNLYEQFF.

At least ten counts were recorded for this clonotype. The chain carries TRBV19 and TRBJ2-1; 9 nucleotides agree with TRBD2. From germline, CDR1 is LNHDA and CDR2 SQIVND (reference sequence). With 9 bases clipped from V and 0 bases from J, the junction kept 6 bases outside the gene matches. The CDR3 has 15 residues. The CDR3 DNA reads TGTGCCAGCAGCGTTAGCGGGAGCTCCTACAATGAGCAGTTCTTC. This translates into CASSVSGSSYNEQFF.

This clonotype was seen many times. The chain employs TRBV7-8 and TRBJ2-3; D unclear. Trimming removed 3 bases at V and 2 bases at J, with 15 bases between. CDR1 SGHVS and CDR2 FQNEAQ come from the germline V gene. This CDR3 contains 16 residues. CDR3 nucleotides: TGTGCCAGCAGCTTCCGGAGTTTCTTCTTCACAGATACGCAGTATTTT. It yields the protein CASSFRSFFFTDTQYF.

The table lists this clonotype with many counts. The rearrangement joins TRBV29-1 to TRBJ1-2; possibly TRBD1 for D (6 bases). Trimming removed 6 bases from V and 0 bases from J, with 11 bases in between. The CDR3 runs 13 residues. Germline assignment: CDR1 SQVTM and CDR2 ANQGSEA. The chain's CDR3 is CSVRTVANYGYTF. CDR3 nucleotide sequence: TGCAGCGTCAGGACAGTAGCTAACTATGGCTACACCTTC.

In its sample, this clonotype was seen a few times. The chain uses TRBV14 and TRBJ1-6; TRBD1 aligns across 7 bases. The CDR3 is 15 amino acids. The trim removed 6 bases at V and 7 bases at J, leaving 9 bases unmatched. Germline CDR1 and CDR2: SGHDN and FVKESK. The CDR3 DNA follows: TGTGCCAGCAGTTTTTCGACAGGGAGAAATTCACCCCTCCACTTT. Translated, it gives CASSFSTGRNSPLHF.

Note on this clonotype: A much bigger clone sits one base away, suggesting this may be a read error. V usage is TRBV6-5 and J usage is TRBJ1-4; no clear D gene. The CDR3 has 15 residues. Germline loops: CDR1 MNHEY, CDR2 SVGAGI. The CDR3 is CASRSIFGLNEKLLF. As DNA, the CDR3 is TGTGCCAGCAGATCCATTTTTGGACTTAATGAAAAACTGCTTTTT.

This clonotype was counted ten times or more. The V call is TRBV27, the J call TRBJ2-2; 11 positions match TRBD2. With V trimmed by 5 bases and J by 5 bases, 7 bases remained unmatched. This CDR3 has 16 residues. Germline CDR1 and CDR2: MNHEY and SMNVEV (reference sequence). The CDR3, as DNA: TGTGCCAGCAGTCAACTAGCGGGAGAGGGAACCGGGGAGCTGTTTTTT. Translated: CASSQLAGEGTGELFF.

V and J are TRBV7-9 and TRBJ2-7, with D possibly TRBD2 on 6 matching bases. V was cut by 2 bases and J by 6 bases, with 17 bases left in between. CDR1 is SEHNR, CDR2 FQNEAQ, per germline (reference sequence). The CDR3 contains 15 residues. The CDR3 loop is CASSLMGGVVGEQYF. DNA of the CDR3: TGTGCCAGCAGCTTAATGGGGGGAGTTGTGGGCGAGCAGTACTTC.

Turning to this clonotype: This clone may be a read error of a much larger clone one base away. The V and J genes are TRBV7-9 and TRBJ2-7, with 8 nucleotides matching TRBD2. Germline V CDR1 and CDR2: SEHNR, FQNEAQ (reference sequence). The CDR3 loop spans 15 amino acids. J lost 5 bases, V lost 5 bases, and 11 bases had no gene match. For the CDR3, the DNA is TGTGCCAGCAGCCCCCAGCCGGGACTAGTGGACGAGCAGTACTTC. It is translated as CASSPQPGLVDEQYF.

As regards this clonotype: Germline and junction disagree at one end, which may indicate a read error. The chain has TRBV6-1 and TRBJ1-5; 7 nucleotides match TRBD1. Germline CDR1 and CDR2: MNHNS and SASEGT. The CDR3 extends over 17 amino acids. As DNA, the CDR3 is TGTGCCAGCAGTGAAAGGGGGCAGGGGCTAGGCAATCAGCGCCAGCATTTT. As protein: CASSERGQGLGNQRQHF.

In DNA form, the CDR3 reads TGTGCCAGCAGCTTAGTCCCCCCCTCCTACAATGAGCAGTTCTTC. It yields the protein CASSLVPPSYNEQFF. The chain is built from TRBV11-2 and TRBJ2-1; the D is unclear. The CDR3 has 15 amino acids. Germline V CDR1 and CDR2: SGHAT, FQNNGV. Trimming shortened V by 1 base and J by 0 bases, and 7 bases separated the two germline ends.

This chain connects TRBV12-3 or TRBV12-4 to TRBJ2-1; 7 bases fit TRBD1. V was pared by 7 bases and J by 4 bases, with 10 bases of the junction left unmatched. The CDR3 sequence is 15 residues long. CDR3 sequence: CASTQGVSGYNEQFF. Here the CDR3 DNA reads TGTGCCAGCACTCAGGGGGTTTCCGGTTACAATGAGCAGTTCTTC.

This clonotype was detected ten times or more. V gene TRBV28 combines with J gene TRBJ2-3; D gene uncertain. The CDR3 consists of 14 residues. Trimming pared 3 bases from V and 5 bases from J, leaving 12 bases between. Germline loops: CDR1 MDHEN, CDR2 SYDVKM. Written as DNA, the CDR3 is TGTGCCAGCAGTTTTGGTCCGCTCGGAGATACGCAGTATTTT. It is translated as CASSFGPLGDTQYF. Drawing the rest from reference TRBV28 and TRBJ2-3, the complete variable domain is DVKVTQSSRYLVKRTGEKVFLECVQDMDHENMFWYRQDPGLGLRLIYFSYDVKMKEKGDIPEGYSVSREKKERFSLILESASTNQTSMYLCASSFGPLGDTQYFGPGTRLTVL.

This clonotype was observed at least ten times. The J gene is TRBJ2-1, the V gene TRBV6-6; 10 bases are shared with TRBD2. Losses at the gene ends were 5 bases for V and 10 bases for J; bases not matched to a gene: 8. The CDR3 extends over 14 amino acids. Germline CDR1 MNHNY, CDR2 SVGAGI (reference sequence). CDR3 nucleotides: TGTGCCAGCAGTCTAGCGGGAGAGTCGGTAGAGCAGTTCTTC. This codes for CASSLAGESVEQFF.

This clonotype was observed at least ten times. The V call is TRBV6-2 or TRBV6-3, the J call TRBJ2-7; D perhaps matches TRBD2 (5 bases). Trimming removed 7 bases from V and 1 base from J, with 8 bases in between. CDR3 length: 12 amino acids. CDR1 is MNHEY and CDR2 is SVGEGT in the germline V gene. CDR3 in amino acids: CASTSGSYEQYF. CDR3 bases: TGTGCCAGCACCTCGGGGTCCTACGAGCAGTACTTC.

On this clonotype: A much larger clone lies one base from this, so it may be a read error. V usage is TRBV20-1 and J usage is TRBJ2-7; 7 bases map to TRBD2. From germline, CDR1 is DFQATT and CDR2 SNEGSKA (reference sequence). V lost 5 bases and J lost 2; bases outside the gene matches: 15. The CDR3 runs to 16 residues. The chain's CDR3 is CSAPDPLACLAYEQYF. CDR3 sequence (DNA): TGCAGTGCTCCTGACCCACTAGCGTGCCTGGCCTACGAGCAGTACTTC.

This clonotype was seen at least ten times. The chain combines TRBV28 with TRBJ2-3; D is unresolved. The CDR3 extends over 13 amino acids. V lost 6 bases and J lost 4, with 11 bases in between. From germline, CDR1 is MDHEN and CDR2 SYDVKM. The CDR3 DNA follows: TGTGCCAGCAGCCCTTTTAGTTCAGATACGCAGTATTTT. Residues: CASSPFSSDTQYF.

In this sample, this clonotype turned up many times. The chain recombines TRBV4-1 with TRBJ2-7, with D tentatively TRBD1 (6 bases). The CDR3 is 13 residues long. V was clipped by 2 bases and J by 6 bases, with 11 bases between them. Germline V gene data show CDR1 as MGHRA and CDR2 as YSYEKL. DNA for the CDR3: TGCGCCAGCAGCCAATGGGGGCCCGGCGAGCAGTACTTC. Translating gives CASSQWGPGEQYF.

This clonotype has a count of ten or more. This rearrangement joins TRBV10-3 to TRBJ2-7, with a possible D match to TRBD2 (7 bases). Between the trimmed V and J ends, which lost 3 bases and 2 bases, there was a span of 11 bases. The CDR3 covers 14 residues. Per the germline V gene, CDR1 is ENHRY and CDR2 is SYGVKD. CDR3 in amino acids: CAISEGGGPYEQYF. The DNA for the CDR3 is TGTGCCATCAGTGAAGGCGGGGGCCCCTACGAGCAGTACTTC.

This clonotype was counted ten times or more. The rearrangement joins TRBV4-1 to TRBJ1-1; 10 nucleotides align to TRBD1. Germline CDR1 MGHRA, CDR2 YSYEKL. With 4 bases clipped from V and 1 base from J, the junction kept 3 bases outside the gene matches. This CDR3 is built from 15 residues. CDR3 loop: CASSPDRGPNTEAFF. The CDR3 region has the DNA TGCGCCAGCAGCCCTGACAGGGGGCCGAACACTGAAGCTTTCTTT.